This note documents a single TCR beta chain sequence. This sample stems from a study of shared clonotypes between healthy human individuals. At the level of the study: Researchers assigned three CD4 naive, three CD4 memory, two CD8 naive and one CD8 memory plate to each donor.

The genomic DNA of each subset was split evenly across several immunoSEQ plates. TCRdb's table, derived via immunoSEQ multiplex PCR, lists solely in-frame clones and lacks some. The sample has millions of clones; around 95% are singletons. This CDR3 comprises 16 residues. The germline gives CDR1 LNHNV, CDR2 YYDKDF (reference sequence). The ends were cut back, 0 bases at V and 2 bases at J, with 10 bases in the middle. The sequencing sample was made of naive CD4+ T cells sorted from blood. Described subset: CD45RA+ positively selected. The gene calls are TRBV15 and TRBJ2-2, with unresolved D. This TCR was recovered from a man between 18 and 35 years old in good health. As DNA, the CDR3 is TGTGCCACCAGCAGAGATTTACAGAAAAACACCGGGGAGCTGTTTTTT. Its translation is CATSRDLQKNTGELFF.